These T cell receptor beta chains were read from a single sample in a study of cytomegalovirus exposure and HLA in healthy donors. The data were produced by immunoSEQ multiplex PCR, yet TCRdb's version contains in-frame clones alone and is incomplete. The sample has some 200,000 clones, about four fifths seen once. Sequencing input: PBMCs. The receptors here all came from a boy between 2 and 15 years old in good health and CMV-seronegative. CDR3s include the opening cysteine and the closing phenylalanine or tryptophan.

j_call,v_call,cdr3_length,cdr3_aa
TRBJ1-1,TRBV27,14,CASSLTGMNTEAFF
TRBJ2-3,TRBV4-2,18,CASSQGSSWAGRTDTQYF
TRBJ1-1,TRBV5-5,13,CASSLKAPREAFF
TRBJ1-2,TRBV6-6,14,CASSSTGQKDGYTF
TRBJ2-1,TRBV2,18,CASRRLAGGQSSYNEQFF
TRBJ2-3,TRBV18,12,CASSLGTDTQYF
TRBJ2-5,TRBV21-1,16,CASSKERQGAQETQYF
TRBJ2-7,TRBV29-1,11,CSVRTVYEQYF
TRBJ2-7,TRBV7-2,15,CASSLRRGVGYEQYF
TRBJ1-2,TRBV7-2,14,CASSLNRRDYGYTF
TRBJ1-2,TRBV14,14,CASSQDPGAGGYTF
TRBJ1-2,TRBV2,12,CASSELGVAFTF
TRBJ2-7,TRBV6-1,10,CASSAYEQYF
TRBJ2-5,TRBV5-6,14,CASSNTGTRETQYF
TRBJ2-5,TRBV11-3,15,CASSSRRNGQETQYF
TRBJ1-6,TRBV10-1,14,CASIMVSSDSPLHF
TRBJ1-5,TRBV9,15,CASSRGGARNQPQHF
TRBJ1-2,TRBV20-1,11,CSVLINYGYTF
TRBJ2-2,TRBV9,15,CASSPTGTTTGELFF
TRBJ2-7,TRBV5-1,15,CASSPGTDASYEQYF
TRBJ1-2,TRBV6-1,15,CASSEVVGVNYGYTF
TRBJ2-7,TRBV5-6,15,CASSPLSGGQYEQYF
TRBJ2-1,TRBV7-8,14,CASSPGLGAGEQFF
TRBJ1-5,TRBV7-2,14,CASSFRGPNQPQHF
TRBJ1-3,TRBV7-4,18,CASRPITGQGGNGNTIYF
TRBJ1-4,TRBV6-5,13,CASSGETNEKLFF
TRBJ2-5,TRBV7-6,12,CASSHRAETQYF
TRBJ1-1,TRBV5-6,14,CASSLGRLGNEAFF
TRBJ2-1,TRBV2,15,CASRGLAASYNEQFF
TRBJ1-2,TRBV7-2,15,CASSLGTGGGYGYTF
TRBJ1-2,TRBV7-2,15,CASSLTRTANYGYTF
TRBJ2-5,TRBV6-5,16,CASSYSPGQGTETQYF
TRBJ1-1,TRBV7-6,18,CASSLEGRGSHMNTEAFF
TRBJ1-5,TRBV12-5,12,CASGLVLEPQHF
TRBJ1-4,TRBV19,15,CASSGDIATNEKLFF
NA,TRBV12-5,14,CASALSLSPYEQYF
TRBJ2-7,TRBV7-2,16,CASSSRTGKRTYEQYF